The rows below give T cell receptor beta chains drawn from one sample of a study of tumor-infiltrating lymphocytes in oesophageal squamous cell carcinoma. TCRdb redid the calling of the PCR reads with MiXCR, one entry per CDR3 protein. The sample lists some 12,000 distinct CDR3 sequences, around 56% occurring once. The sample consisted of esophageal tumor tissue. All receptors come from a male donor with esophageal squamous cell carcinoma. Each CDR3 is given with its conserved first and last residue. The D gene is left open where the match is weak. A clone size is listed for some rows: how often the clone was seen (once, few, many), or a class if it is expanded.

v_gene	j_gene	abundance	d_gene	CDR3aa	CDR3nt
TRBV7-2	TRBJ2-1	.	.	CASSPDSTNYNEQFF	TGTGCCAGCAGCCCAGACTCGACCAACTACAATGAGCAGTTCTTC
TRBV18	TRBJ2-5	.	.	CASSPRVVRERGETQYF	TGTGCCAGCTCACCACGGGTTGTGCGGGAAAGGGGAGAGACCCAGTACTTC
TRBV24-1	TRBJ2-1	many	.	CATSGRATTYNEQFF	TGTGCCACCAGTGGTCGAGCGACTACCTACAATGAGCAGTTCTTC
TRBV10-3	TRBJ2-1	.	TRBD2	CAISALAGSTDTQFF	TGTGCCATCAGTGCGCTAGCGGGTAGCACAGATACGCAGTTCTTC
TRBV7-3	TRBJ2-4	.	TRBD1	CASSTGPGQKNIQYF	TGTGCCAGCAGCACCGGTCCGGGACAGAAAAACATTCAGTACTTC
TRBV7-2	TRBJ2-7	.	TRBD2	CASSLKRDSYEQYF	TGTGCCAGCAGCTTAAAGCGGGATTCCTACGAGCAGTACTTC
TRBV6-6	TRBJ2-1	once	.	CATYGGLYNEQFF	TGTGCCACCTACGGGGGGCTGTACAATGAGCAGTTCTTC
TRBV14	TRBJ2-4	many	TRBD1	CASSHRQGIGIQYF	TGTGCCAGCAGCCACCGACAGGGAATTGGCATTCAGTACTTC
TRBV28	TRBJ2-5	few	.	CASSAGRETQYF	TGTGCCAGCAGTGCAGGGCGAGAGACCCAGTACTTC
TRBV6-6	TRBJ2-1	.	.	CASSYGHNEQFF	TGTGCCAGCAGTTACGGCCACAATGAGCAGTTCTTC
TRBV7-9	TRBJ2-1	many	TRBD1	CASSSGTGVQNEQFF	TGTGCCAGCAGCTCCGGGACAGGGGTCCAGAATGAGCAGTTCTTC
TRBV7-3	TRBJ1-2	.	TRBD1	CASSTGVGGYTF	TGTGCCAGCAGCACAGGGGTCGGGGGCTACACCTTC
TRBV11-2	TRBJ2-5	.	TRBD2	CASSLLTSGSETQYF	TGTGCCAGCAGCTTGTTGACTAGCGGGAGTGAGACCCAGTACTTC
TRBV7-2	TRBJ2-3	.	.	CASSLALSFGEDTQYF	TGTGCCAGCAGCTTAGCGCTAAGCTTCGGGGAGGATACGCAGTATTTT
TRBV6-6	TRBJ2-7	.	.	CASKQDTYEQYF	TGTGCCAGCAAACAGGATACCTACGAGCAGTACTTC
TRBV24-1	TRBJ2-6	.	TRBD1	CATSDGRGFGANVLTF	TGTGCCACCAGTGATGGCAGGGGGTTTGGGGCCAACGTCCTGACTTTC
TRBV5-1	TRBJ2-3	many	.	CASSLGGSTDTQYF	TGTGCCAGCAGCTTGGGGGGTAGCACAGATACGCAGTATTTT
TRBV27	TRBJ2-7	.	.	CASSLRASRSYNEQYF	TGTGCCAGCAGTTTACGGGCCTCGCGCTCCTACAATGAGCAGTACTTC
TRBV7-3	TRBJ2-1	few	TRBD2	CASSLRLAGRSYNEQFF	TGTGCCAGCAGCTTACGACTAGCGGGACGTTCCTACAATGAGCAGTTCTTC
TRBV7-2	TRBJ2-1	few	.	CASSLGSWVEQFF	TGTGCCAGCAGCTTAGGGTCCTGGGTTGAGCAGTTCTTC
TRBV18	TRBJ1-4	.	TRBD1	CASSLDRDRAQGLFF	TGTGCCAGCTCACTAGACAGGGACCGAGCCCAAGGGCTGTTTTTT
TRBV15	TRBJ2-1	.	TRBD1	CATSRVRGTGDLEQFF	TGTGCCACCAGCAGAGTCCGCGGGACAGGCGATTTGGAGCAGTTCTTC
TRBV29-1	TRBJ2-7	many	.	CSVRKPYEQYF	TGCAGCGTTCGGAAACCCTACGAGCAGTACTTC
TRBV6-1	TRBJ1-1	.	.	CASSTRDGPNTEAFF	TGTGCCAGCAGTACCCGGGACGGCCCGAACACTGAAGCTTTCTTT
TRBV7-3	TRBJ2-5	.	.	CASSMQREETQYF	TGTGCCAGCAGCATGCAGAGAGAAGAGACCCAGTACTTC
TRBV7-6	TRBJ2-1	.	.	CASSSDGEDEQFF	TGTGCTAGCAGCTCGGACGGGGAGGACGAGCAGTTCTTC
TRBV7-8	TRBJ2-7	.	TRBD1	CASSLRTGTYEQYF	TGTGCCAGCAGCTTAAGGACAGGGACCTACGAGCAGTACTTC